What follows are 21 T cell receptor beta chains derived from one specimen sequenced in a study of Graves' ophthalmopathy and Graves' hyperthyroidism. From RNA, the CDR3 regions of TCR beta chains were amplified and sequenced. After a first-round RT-PCR with HTBI primers, a second-round multiplex PCR was run. TCRdb analysed the multiplex PCR reads with MiXCR anew, one entry per CDR3 protein. The table has 400,000 or so distinct CDR3 sequences, about 15% seen once. Sequencing was carried out using peripheral blood. These TCRs come from an adult woman with stable Graves' hyperthyroidism.

This clonotype was counted at least ten times. The chain is built from TRBV3-1 and TRBJ2-7; D remains ambiguous. Germline CDR1 and CDR2: LGHDT and YNNKEL (reference sequence). The CDR3 totals 13 residues. V lost 3 bases and J lost 2, with 8 bases in between. The CDR3 DNA reads TGTGCCAGCAGCCAGGGTAGAACCTACGAGCAGTACTTC. This gives the protein CASSQGRTYEQYF.

The sample holds many counts of this clonotype. The chain couples TRBV28 to TRBJ2-5; a possible D gene is TRBD2 (6 bases). Germline values: CDR1 MDHEN, CDR2 SYDVKM. This CDR3 has 13 amino acids. Trimming took 8 bases from V and 1 from J, leaving 11 bases between them. The CDR3 sequence is CASGRGTQETQYF. For the CDR3, the DNA is TGTGCCAGCGGCCGCGGGACCCAAGAGACCCAGTACTTC. Drawing the rest from reference TRBV28 and TRBJ2-5, the complete variable domain is DVKVTQSSRYLVKRTGEKVFLECVQDMDHENMFWYRQDPGLGLRLIYFSYDVKMKEKGDIPEGYSVSREKKERFSLILESASTNQTSMYLCASGRGTQETQYFGPGTRLLVL.

This clonotype came up many times. This rearrangement joins TRBV11-2 to TRBJ1-1; D perhaps matches TRBD1 (5 bases). Germline CDR1 reads SGHAT; CDR2 reads FQNNGV. The CDR3 totals 12 residues. Trimming removed 4 bases from V and 9 bases from J, with 12 bases in between. This chain's CDR3 is CASSSSGAQAFF. The CDR3 bases are TGTGCCAGCAGCTCAAGTGGGGCCCAAGCTTTCTTT.

The chain joins TRBV29-1 to TRBJ1-1, with D possibly being TRBD1 (6 bases). V shed 1 base and J shed 0 bases, with 12 bases lying between them. Germline values: CDR1 SQVTM, CDR2 ANQGSEA. This CDR3 has 15 amino acids. The CDR3 DNA is TGCAGCGTTGAAGGGGCGACAGGCGTGAACACTGAAGCTTTCTTT. Protein sequence: CSVEGATGVNTEAFF.

This clonotype was recorded at least ten times. The chain uses TRBV28 and TRBJ1-2, with D perhaps matching TRBD1 (5 bases). In germline, CDR1 is MDHEN, CDR2 SYDVKM. V was pared by 5 bases and J by 8 bases, with 12 bases between. The CDR3 covers 12 residues. CDR3 bases: TGTGCCAGCAGTCCGGGACTTCGGGGCTACACCTTC. Its protein product is CASSPGLRGYTF.

This sequence joins TRBV6-1 and TRBJ2-7; 9 positions agree with TRBD2. V was pared by 1 base and J by 3 bases, with 4 bases of the junction left unmatched. CDR1 is MNHNS, CDR2 SASEGT, per germline. This CDR3 region has 15 residues. Here the CDR3 DNA reads TGTGCCAGCAGTGAAGTTCTAGCGGGATTCTACGAGCAGTACTTC. It translates to CASSEVLAGFYEQYF.

In this sample, this clonotype turned up many times. The chain joins TRBV20-1 to TRBJ2-2; D ambiguous. Trimming took 1 base from V and 7 from J, leaving 4 bases between them. Germline assignment: CDR1 DFQATT and CDR2 SNEGSKA (reference sequence). The CDR3 runs 11 residues. For the CDR3, the DNA is TGCAGTGCTAGAGCGGGCGGGGAGCTGTTTTTT. Translation gives CSARAGGELFF.

This clonotype occurred many times. The chain recombines TRBV19 with TRBJ2-5; D unclear. This CDR3 region has 14 residues. Trimming removed 2 bases from V and 1 base from J, with 8 bases in between. Germline values: CDR1 LNHDA, CDR2 SQIVND (reference sequence). The CDR3 nucleotides read TGTGCCAGTAGTATAAGGGCATTCCAAGAGACCCAGTACTTC. Amino acids: CASSIRAFQETQYF.

This clonotype was observed a few times. Possible read error: a much larger clone is one base away. This CDR3 reads CSVEVGVSGKRSPYELYF. The CDR3 nucleotides read TGCAGCGTTGAGGTTGGCGTTTCGGGGAAGCGGAGCCCCTACGAGCTGTACTTC. The chain is built from TRBV29-1 and TRBJ2-7; a possible D gene is TRBD2 (5 bases). Germline CDR1 reads SQVTM; CDR2 reads ANQGSEA. The CDR3 runs to 18 residues.

This clonotype was observed at least ten times. This chain links TRBV29-1 with TRBJ2-7, with 9 bases that match TRBD1. Germline V gene lookup returns CDR1 SQVTM and CDR2 ANQGSEA. There are 14 residues in the CDR3. The V gene end was trimmed by 4 bases and the J gene end by 5 bases; junction bases not matched to a gene: 9. The CDR3 nucleotides are TGCAGCGTTGTTTCGACAGGGGGTCTGGACGAGCAGTACTTC. Protein sequence: CSVVSTGGLDEQYF.

The chain links TRBV5-1 to TRBJ2-6; D perhaps matches TRBD1 (6 bases). Germline loops: CDR1 SGHRS, CDR2 YFSETQ. The length of the CDR3 is 19 residues. The V gene lost 5 bases and the J gene lost 0 bases, with 21 bases spanning the gap. The CDR3, as DNA: TGCGCCAGCAGTTTTAGGGCCGGGACAACTAACTCTGGGGCCAACGTCCTGACTTTC. Its translation is CASSFRAGTTNSGANVLTF.

This clonotype was seen ten or more times. A read error may explain this, as a much larger clone is one base away. The chain has TRBV28 and TRBJ2-7; a possible D gene is TRBD1 (5 bases). CDR1 is MDHEN and CDR2 is SYDVKM in the germline V gene. Trimming removed 5 bases from V and 4 bases from J, with 12 bases in between. The CDR3 spans 13 residues. DNA of the CDR3: TGTGCCAGCAGTCGCCGAGCAGGGTACGAGCAGTACTTC. This gives the protein CASSRRAGYEQYF.

This clonotype was detected many times. This sequence joins TRBV28 and TRBJ2-7; tentative D call: TRBD1 (6 bases). Germline CDR1 is MDHEN and CDR2 is SYDVKM. V was clipped by 5 bases and J by 2 bases, with 10 bases between them. The CDR3 runs 13 residues. DNA for the CDR3: TGTGCCAGCAGTCCGCGGACAGCCTACGAGCAGTACTTC. It translates to CASSPRTAYEQYF.

The V call is TRBV5-1, the J call TRBJ1-3; a weak D match, TRBD1 (6 bases). CDR1 and CDR2 from the germline V gene are SGHRS and YFSETQ. V lost 3 bases to trimming and J lost 3 bases, with 10 bases between them. This CDR3 has 14 amino acids. The CDR3 spells CASSSSDSGNTIYF. CDR3 coding DNA: TGCGCCAGCAGCTCCTCGGACAGTGGAAACACCATATATTTT.

This clonotype was recorded at least ten times. J is TRBJ2-2 and V is TRBV29-1; a weak D match, TRBD2 (5 bases). This CDR3 comprises 12 residues. From germline, CDR1 is SQVTM and CDR2 ANQGSEA. Deletions cut 7 bases from V and 6 bases from J, with 12 bases between. The CDR3 sequence is CSAPEGSGELFF. CDR3 nucleotide sequence: TGCAGCGCCCCTGAGGGCTCCGGGGAGCTGTTTTTT.

The table lists this clonotype with a few counts. The rearrangement uses TRBV30 and TRBJ2-7; 9 bases align to TRBD1. V lost 3 bases, J lost 5 bases, and 5 bases stayed unmatched. Germline V gives CDR1 GTSNPN, CDR2 SVGIG (reference sequence). The CDR3 consists of 13 residues. CDR3 coding DNA: TGTGCCTGGAGCGCCGACAGGGGGGACGAGCAGTACTTC. Translation: CAWSADRGDEQYF.

This clonotype came up many times. The genes are TRBV12-3 or TRBV12-4 and TRBJ1-2, with D possibly being TRBD1 (6 bases). The V end lost 7 bases, the J end lost 5 bases, and 23 bases lay between the germline ends. The CDR3 loop spans 16 amino acids. The CDR3 here is CASKGPRGDSRYGYTF. CDR3 bases: TGTGCCAGCAAAGGGCCGAGGGGGGATTCTCGTTATGGCTACACCTTC.

About this clonotype: This sequence may be a read error, since a much larger clone differs from it by one base. It is likely a read error, because the conserved phenylalanine at the end of the CDR3 is missing. This CDR3 reads CASSESSGYPYEQYY. The CDR3 coding sequence is TGCGCCAGCAGTGAGTCTTCGGGGTACCCTTACGAGCAGTACTAC. The rearrangement links TRBV10-2 to TRBJ2-7, with a tentative D call TRBD2 (5 bases). Trimming took 0 bases from V and 4 from J, leaving 13 bases between them. Germline-derived CDR1 and CDR2 are WSHSY and SAAADI. The CDR3 totals 15 residues.

This clonotype was counted many times. This rearrangement joins TRBV6-2 or TRBV6-3 to TRBJ2-7; D may be TRBD1 (6 bases). CDR3 length: 15 residues. The V gene's germline CDR1 is MNHEY and CDR2 SVGEGT. V lost 4 bases to trimming and J lost 5 bases, with 18 bases between them. The CDR3 loop reads CASSFLQGNLHEQYF. CDR3 nucleotide sequence: TGTGCCAGCAGTTTCTTACAGGGCAATCTACACGAGCAGTACTTC.

This clonotype was seen only a few times. The chain recombines TRBV6-1 with TRBJ2-5; 13 bases are shared with TRBD2. CDR3 length: 16 amino acids. The V and J ends lost 7 bases and 4 bases, in that order; junction bases with no gene match: 9. CDR1 and CDR2 from the germline V gene are MNHNS and SASEGT. The CDR3 nucleotides are TGTGCCAGCAAACTCACTAGCGGGGGGGTTATAGAGACCCAGTACTTC. Amino acids: CASKLTSGGVIETQYF.

This clonotype has ten or more counts. The rearrangement joins TRBV5-1 to TRBJ2-7; D is possibly TRBD1 (6 bases). This CDR3 comprises 20 residues. V dropped 5 bases and J dropped 0 bases, with 30 bases sitting between them. Germline CDR1 is SGHRS and CDR2 is YFSETQ. This CDR3 is CASSLTPPGHLTQSSYEQYF. The CDR3 DNA sequence: TGCGCCAGCAGTCTCACCCCTCCGGGACACTTAACACAAAGCTCCTACGAGCAGTACTTC.